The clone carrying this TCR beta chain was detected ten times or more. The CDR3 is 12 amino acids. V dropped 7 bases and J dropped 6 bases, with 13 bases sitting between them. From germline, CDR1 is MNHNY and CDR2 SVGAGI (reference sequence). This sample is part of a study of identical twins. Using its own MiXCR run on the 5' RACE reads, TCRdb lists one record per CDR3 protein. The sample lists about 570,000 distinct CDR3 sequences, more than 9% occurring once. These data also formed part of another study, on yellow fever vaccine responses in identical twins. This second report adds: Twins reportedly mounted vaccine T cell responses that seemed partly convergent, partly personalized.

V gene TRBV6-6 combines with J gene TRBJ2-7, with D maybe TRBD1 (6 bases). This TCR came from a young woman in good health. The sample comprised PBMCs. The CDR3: CASIGQRSEQYF. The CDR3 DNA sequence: TGTGCCAGCATCGGACAGAGAAGCGAGCAGTACTTC.